This paragraph covers one TCR beta chain sequence. The data were obtained in a study of blood T cell repertoires in COVID-19. Looking at the study overall: Some COVID-19 samples were acute and others convalescent; all came from the United States, Italy and Spain. Sources were T cells, B-cell-depleted T cells, or PBMCs; the material itself was cDNA or gDNA.

Trimming cost V 4 bases and J 1 base; bases outside gene matches: 2. CDR1 is SNHLY and CDR2 is FYNNEI in the germline V gene. This CDR3 is 15 amino acids long. In the original analysis: Nucleated cell counts were estimated from reference gene primer amplification. The table came from immunoSEQ multiplex PCR; TCRdb's copy has only in-frame clones and leaves some out. Clonal size and the V and J genes are those of that table, whereas D and trimming came from the DNA. The sample consists of around 130,000 clones, over 70% of them appearing once. The gene calls are TRBV2 and TRBJ2-2, with 8 positions matching TRBD1. Sequenced material: peripheral blood. This TCR was recovered from an elderly man with acute or convalescent COVID-19. CDR3 sequence: CASSGGQGNTGELFF. For the CDR3, the DNA is TGTGCCAGCAGTGGAGGACAGGGGAACACCGGGGAGCTGTTTTTT.